This entry lists 18 T cell receptor beta chains sequenced from one sample in a study of T cell changes during pregnancy in multiple sclerosis. Generated by immunoSEQ multiplex PCR, the TCRdb table keeps only in-frame clones and is missing some. The sample shows just over 20,000 clones, roughly 90% of them seen only once. The material sequenced was CD8+ T cells from peripheral blood mononuclear cells, taken in the second trimester of pregnancy. Source of these receptors: a female donor in good health, enrolled as a control in a pregnancy study.

V and J are TRBV4-3 and TRBJ2-7, with 13 bases fitting TRBD2. The CDR3 sequence is 17 residues long. V trimming: 3 bases; J trimming: 7 bases; junction bases outside the gene matches: 12. Germline V lookup: CDR1 LGHNA, CDR2 YSLEER. CDR3 in DNA: TGCGCCAGCAGCCAGGCCCTCCCCGGGACTAGCGGGATTGAGCAGTACTTC. Residues: CASSQALPGTSGIEQYF.

This chain links TRBV18 with TRBJ2-7; a weak D match, TRBD1 (5 bases). Trimming removed 4 bases from V and 5 bases from J, with 15 bases in between. The CDR3 has 14 amino acids. Germline V gene data show CDR1 as KGHSH and CDR2 as LQKENI. This CDR3 is CASSRTGSTDEQYF. CDR3 sequence (DNA): TGTGCCAGCTCACGTACAGGCAGTACGGACGAGCAGTACTTC. Drawing the rest from reference TRBV18 and TRBJ2-7, the complete variable domain is NAGVMQNPRHLVRRRGQEARLRCSPMKGHSHVYWYRQLPEEGLKFMVYLQKENIIDESGMPKERFSAEFPKEGPSILRIQQVVRGDSAAYFCASSRTGSTDEQYFGPGTRLTVT.

This chain uses TRBV7-9 with TRBJ2-7; D is perhaps TRBD1 (7 bases). This CDR3 has 16 amino acids. The germline gives CDR1 SEHNR, CDR2 FQNEAQ (reference sequence). The V end was cut by 2 bases, the J end by 0 bases, with 14 bases between. CDR3 loop: CASSLPQGGNSYEQYF. The DNA for the CDR3 is TGTGCCAGCAGCTTACCCCAGGGGGGAAACTCCTACGAGCAGTACTTC.

This chain links TRBV4-1 with TRBJ2-7, with 8 bases fitting TRBD1. The CDR3 loop spans 13 amino acids. V gave up 3 bases and J gave up 3 bases; unmatched junction bases: 1. Germline loops: CDR1 MGHRA, CDR2 YSYEKL. For the CDR3, the DNA is TGCGCCAGCAGCCAGACAGGGGACTACGAGCAGTACTTC. It encodes CASSQTGDYEQYF.

The chain carries TRBV7-3 and TRBJ2-3; 12 nucleotides align to TRBD2. This CDR3 contains 17 residues. V trimming: 0 bases; J trimming: 2 bases; junction bases outside the gene matches: 3. Germline values: CDR1 SGHTA, CDR2 FQGTGA. The DNA for the CDR3 is TGTGCCAGCAGCTTAACGCCTAGCGGGAGGGCCACAGATACGCAGTATTTT. Protein product: CASSLTPSGRATDTQYF. Full variable domain (outside the CDR3, taken from reference TRBV7-3 and TRBJ2-3): GAGVSQTPSNKVTEKGKYVELRCDPISGHTALYWYRQSLGQGPEFLIYFQGTGAADDSGLPNDRFFAVRPEGSVSTLKIQRTERGDSAVYLCASSLTPSGRATDTQYFGPGTRLTVL.

The chain carries TRBV6-4 and TRBJ2-1, with 7 nucleotides matching TRBD2. J lost 4 bases, V lost 0 bases, and 6 bases had no gene match. Germline CDR1 MRHNA, CDR2 SNTAGT. The CDR3 totals 16 residues. The DNA of the CDR3 is TGTGCCAGCAGTGACTCGGGGGAGGGCCAGTACAATGAGCAGTTCTTC. Translation: CASSDSGEGQYNEQFF.

Only a few counts were recorded for this clone. The CDR3 protein is CASSSTGSNQPQHF. DNA of the CDR3: TGTGCCAGCAGTTCAACAGGGAGCAATCAGCCCCAGCATTTT. This rearrangement joins TRBV27 to TRBJ1-5, with a tentative D call TRBD1 (6 bases). Trimming cost V 4 bases and J 1 base, with 8 bases left between them. CDR1 MNHEY and CDR2 SMNVEV come from the germline V gene (reference sequence). The CDR3 contains 14 residues.

This chain joins TRBV6-4 and TRBJ2-2, with D possibly TRBD1 on 5 matching bases. Germline lookup yields CDR1 MRHNA and CDR2 SNTAGT. Trimming shortened V by 0 bases and J by 6 bases, and 8 bases separated the two germline ends. There are 14 residues in the CDR3. This CDR3 is CASSDSQGSGELFF. CDR3 DNA: TGTGCCAGCAGTGACTCTCAGGGATCCGGGGAGCTGTTTTTT.

The chain joins TRBV11-2 to TRBJ1-3; D may be TRBD1 (6 bases). The germline V gene encodes CDR1 SGHAT and CDR2 FQNNGV. V was pared by 4 bases and J by 4 bases, with 20 bases between. The CDR3 contains 17 residues. CDR3 DNA: TGTGCCAGCAGCTCCCCACAGGGTAGAGTTTCAGGAAACACCATATATTTT. Translating it yields CASSSPQGRVSGNTIYF.

The V call is TRBV21-1, the J call TRBJ2-1; TRBD2 reflects the table's D call only, with no check against the DNA. TRBV21-1 is flagged as a pseudogene. The CDR3 covers 11 residues. CDR3 sequence reads: CASSNFVVRFF. The CDR3, as DNA: TGTGCCAGCAGCAATTTTGTAGTCCGGTTCTTC.

This chain uses TRBV27 with TRBJ2-7, with 7 bases matching TRBD2. CDR1 is MNHEY and CDR2 is SMNVEV in the germline V gene (reference sequence). The J segment lost 6 bases and the V segment lost 7 bases, leaving 9 bases of the junction unmatched. The length of the CDR3 is 13 residues. CDR3 residues: CASTGGSLSEQYF. In nucleotides, the CDR3 is TGTGCCAGCACAGGCGGGAGTCTAAGCGAGCAGTACTTC.

The genes are TRBV7-9 and TRBJ2-3, with a weak D call TRBD2 (6 bases). The CDR3 covers 14 residues. V lost 7 bases, J lost 0 bases, and 11 bases lay in between. Germline CDR1 is SEHNR and CDR2 is FQNEAQ (reference sequence). The CDR3 DNA is TGTGCCAGCACCTGGGGGGAAAGCACAGATACGCAGTATTTT. Amino acids: CASTWGESTDTQYF.

This CDR3 reads CASSPVEAYTEAFF. CDR3 DNA: TGCGCCAGCAGCCCGGTAGAGGCTTACACTGAAGCTTTCTTT. The genes are TRBV4-1 and TRBJ1-1; D is undetermined. Germline CDR1 and CDR2: MGHRA and YSYEKL. CDR3 length: 14 amino acids. V was cut by 4 bases and J by 3 bases, with 12 bases left in between.

As concerns this clone: Other DNA sequences from this sample encode an identical CDR3 as well. The chain carries TRBV28 and TRBJ1-5; no definite D call. The length of the CDR3 is 11 residues. The germline V and J ends were trimmed by 5 bases and 4 bases, with 3 bases remaining between them. Germline-derived CDR1 and CDR2 are MDHEN and SYDVKM. As DNA, the CDR3 is TGTGCCAGCAGTCTTAATCAGCCCCAGCATTTT. Its translation: CASSLNQPQHF.

This clone was seen once. The rearrangement uses TRBV6-1 and TRBJ2-4, with TRBD2 as a possible D gene (5 bases). The CDR3 has 14 residues. V gave up 1 base and J gave up 7 bases, with 11 bases separating them. From germline, CDR1 is MNHNS and CDR2 SASEGT. The CDR3 loop reads CASSEELVRNIQYF. CDR3 in DNA: TGTGCCAGCAGTGAAGAACTAGTTAGGAACATTCAGTACTTC.

The V call is TRBV23-1, the J call TRBJ1-5, with 9 bases that match TRBD1. TRBV23-1 is an open reading frame whose function is uncertain. V was clipped by 2 bases and J by 7 bases; unmatched bases: 9. The CDR3 sequence is 16 residues long. The CDR3 region has the DNA TGCGCCAGCAGTCAAATCGAGGGACAGGGCCTACAGCCCCAGCATTTT. It codes for CASSQIEGQGLQPQHF.

J is TRBJ2-1 and V is TRBV6-4; 8 bases agree with TRBD2. The CDR3 consists of 15 residues. Germline V CDR1 and CDR2: MRHNA, SNTAGT. V was pared by 6 bases and J by 5 bases, with 9 bases of the junction left unmatched. The chain's CDR3 is CASSSFSGSDNEQFF. CDR3 coding DNA: TGTGCCAGCAGCTCATTCAGCGGGAGCGACAATGAGCAGTTCTTC.

A single count supports this clone. The J gene is TRBJ1-5, the V gene TRBV27, with 7 bases that match TRBD1. Germline lookup yields CDR1 MNHEY and CDR2 SMNVEV (reference sequence). CDR3 size: 17 residues. With 1 base clipped from V and 6 bases from J, the junction kept 12 bases outside the gene matches. The CDR3 DNA reads as TGTGCCAGCAGTTTATTGGGACCCGACAGGGCCTCTCAGCCCCAGCATTTT. Residues: CASSLLGPDRASQPQHF.